The rows below give T cell receptor beta chains drawn from one sample of a study of OX40 agonist ivuxolimab in advanced cancers. Method: immunoSEQ multiplex PCR; TCRdb's copy keeps in-frame clones and lacks some. The data show some 19,000 clones, approximately 91% seen once. The sequences come from CD4+ or CD8+ T cells sorted from blood, collected in a trial of the OX40 agonist ivuxolimab. Receptors were obtained from an adult with an advanced solid tumor such as melanoma, head and neck, liver or kidney cancer. CDR3s include the opening cysteine and the closing phenylalanine or tryptophan. A D gene is named only where the DNA matches it firmly. Expanded clones get a size class; other rows say once, few or many, or leave the size out.

d_gene: .
len: 11
j_gene: TRBJ2-2
abundance: .
v_gene: TRBV10-3
CDR3aa: CAIGTSLELFF
CDR3nt: TGTGCCATTGGGACTTCTCTGGAGCTGTTTTTT

d_gene: TRBD1
len: 13
j_gene: TRBJ2-4
abundance: once
v_gene: TRBV6-6
CDR3aa: CASSRDRKNIQYF
CDR3nt: TGTGCCAGCAGCCGGGACAGGAAAAACATTCAGTACTTC

d_gene: .
len: 13
j_gene: TRBJ1-3
abundance: .
v_gene: TRBV29-1
CDR3aa: CSAMSGAGNTIYF
CDR3nt: TGCAGCGCCATGTCGGGGGCAGGAAACACCATATATTTT

d_gene: .
len: 11
j_gene: TRBJ2-3
abundance: .
v_gene: TRBV16
CDR3aa: CASSSLNTQYF
CDR3nt: TGTGCCAGCAGCTCCCTAAATACGCAGTATTTT

d_gene: TRBD2
len: 15
j_gene: TRBJ2-1
abundance: few
v_gene: TRBV4-2
CDR3aa: CASSQAEGSGGEQFF
CDR3nt: TGTGCCAGCAGCCAAGCGGAGGGTAGCGGGGGAGAGCAGTTCTTC

d_gene: .
len: 12
j_gene: TRBJ2-3
abundance: .
v_gene: TRBV5-1
CDR3aa: CASSLFWDTQYF
CDR3nt: TGCGCCAGCAGCTTGTTTTGGGATACGCAGTATTTT

d_gene: TRBD1
len: 16
j_gene: TRBJ2-7
abundance: .
v_gene: TRBV6-5
CDR3aa: CASSYLPGQGAYEQYF
CDR3nt: TGTGCCAGCAGTTACTTACCGGGACAGGGGGCCTACGAGCAGTACTTC

d_gene: .
len: 11
j_gene: TRBJ2-1
abundance: once
v_gene: TRBV15
CDR3aa: CATRDYNEQFF
CDR3nt: TGTGCCACCCGCGACTACAATGAGCAGTTCTTC

d_gene: .
len: 15
j_gene: TRBJ2-2
abundance: .
v_gene: TRBV11-3
CDR3aa: CASSLVGEGTGELFF
CDR3nt: TGTGCCAGCAGCTTAGTGGGAGAGGGTACCGGGGAGCTGTTTTTT

d_gene: .
len: 13
j_gene: TRBJ2-1
abundance: .
v_gene: TRBV29-1
CDR3aa: CSVVRTADNEQFF
CDR3nt: TGCAGCGTTGTCCGGACAGCCGACAATGAGCAGTTCTTC

d_gene: TRBD2
len: 18
j_gene: TRBJ2-1
abundance: .
v_gene: TRBV5-1
CDR3aa: CASSKGLAGGPKYNEQFF
CDR3nt: TGCGCCAGCAGCAAGGGACTAGCGGGAGGGCCGAAGTACAATGAGCAGTTCTTC

d_gene: .
len: 12
j_gene: TRBJ2-6
abundance: .
v_gene: TRBV19
CDR3aa: CASSIPTDVLTF
CDR3nt: TGTGCCAGTAGTATACCCACGGACGTCCTGACTTTC

d_gene: TRBD2
len: 15
j_gene: TRBJ2-1
abundance: .
v_gene: TRBV6-4
CDR3aa: CASSFLAGENNEQFF
CDR3nt: TGTGCCAGCAGTTTCCTAGCGGGAGAAAACAATGAGCAGTTCTTC

d_gene: .
len: 13
j_gene: TRBJ2-1
abundance: .
v_gene: TRBV19
CDR3aa: CASSIFANNEQFF
CDR3nt: TGTGCCAGTAGTATCTTTGCTAACAATGAGCAGTTCTTC

d_gene: TRBD2
len: 15
j_gene: TRBJ2-1
abundance: once
v_gene: TRBV14
CDR3aa: CASSLLAGSYNEQFF
CDR3nt: TGTGCCAGCAGCCTTTTAGCGGGAAGCTACAATGAGCAGTTCTTC